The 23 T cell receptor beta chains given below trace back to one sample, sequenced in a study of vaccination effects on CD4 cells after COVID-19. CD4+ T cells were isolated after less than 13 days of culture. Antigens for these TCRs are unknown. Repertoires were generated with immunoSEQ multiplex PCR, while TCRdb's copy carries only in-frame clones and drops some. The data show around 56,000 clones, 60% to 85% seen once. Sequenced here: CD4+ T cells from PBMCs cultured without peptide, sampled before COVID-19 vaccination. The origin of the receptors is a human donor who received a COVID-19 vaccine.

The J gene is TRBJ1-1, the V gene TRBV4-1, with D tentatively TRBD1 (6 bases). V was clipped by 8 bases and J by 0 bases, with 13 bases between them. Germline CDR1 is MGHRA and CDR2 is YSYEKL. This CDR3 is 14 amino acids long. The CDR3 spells CASGDRDMNTEAFF. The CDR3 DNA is TGCGCCAGCGGTGACCGGGACATGAACACTGAAGCTTTCTTT.

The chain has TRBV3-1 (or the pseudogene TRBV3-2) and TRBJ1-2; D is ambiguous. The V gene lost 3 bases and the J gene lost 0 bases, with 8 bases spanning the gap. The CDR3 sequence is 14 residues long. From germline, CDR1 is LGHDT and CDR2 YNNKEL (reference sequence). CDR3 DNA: TGTGCCAGCAGCCAGACGTCCGCTAACTATGGCTACACCTTC. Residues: CASSQTSANYGYTF.

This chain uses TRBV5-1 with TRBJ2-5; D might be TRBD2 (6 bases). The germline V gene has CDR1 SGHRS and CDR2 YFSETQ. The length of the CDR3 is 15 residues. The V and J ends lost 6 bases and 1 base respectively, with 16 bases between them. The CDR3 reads CASTLRGGSQETQYF. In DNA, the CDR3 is TGCGCCAGCACCCTCCGCGGAGGGAGCCAAGAGACCCAGTACTTC.

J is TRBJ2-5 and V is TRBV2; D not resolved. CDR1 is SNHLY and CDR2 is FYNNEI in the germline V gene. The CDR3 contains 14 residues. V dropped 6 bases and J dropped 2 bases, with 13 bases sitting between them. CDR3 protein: CASRDRVIQETQYF. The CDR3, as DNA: TGTGCCAGCAGAGACCGGGTGATTCAAGAGACCCAGTACTTC.

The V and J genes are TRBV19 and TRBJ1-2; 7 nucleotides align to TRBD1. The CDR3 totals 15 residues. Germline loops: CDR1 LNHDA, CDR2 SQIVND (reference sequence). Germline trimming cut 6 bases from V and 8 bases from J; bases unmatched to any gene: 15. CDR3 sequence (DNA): TGTGCCAGTAGCCCCTGGGACAGCCGGGCGAAAGGCTACACCTTC. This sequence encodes CASSPWDSRAKGYTF.

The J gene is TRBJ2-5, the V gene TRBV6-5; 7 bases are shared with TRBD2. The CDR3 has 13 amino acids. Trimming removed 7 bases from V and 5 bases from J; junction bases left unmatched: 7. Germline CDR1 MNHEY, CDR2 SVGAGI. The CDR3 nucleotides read TGTGCCAGCACCGACCAGGGAGGGGAGACCCAGTACTTC. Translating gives CASTDQGGETQYF.

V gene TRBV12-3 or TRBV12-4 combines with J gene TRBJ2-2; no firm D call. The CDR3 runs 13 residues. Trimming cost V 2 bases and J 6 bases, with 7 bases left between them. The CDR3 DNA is TGTGCCAGCAGTTTAAATTGGGCCGGGGAGCTGTTTTTT. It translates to CASSLNWAGELFF.

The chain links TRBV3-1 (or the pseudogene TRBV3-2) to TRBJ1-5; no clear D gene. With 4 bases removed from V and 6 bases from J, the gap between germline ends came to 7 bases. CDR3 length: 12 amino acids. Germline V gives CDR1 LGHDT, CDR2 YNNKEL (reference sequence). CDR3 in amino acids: CASSLRGQPQHF. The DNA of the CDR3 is TGTGCCAGCAGCCTGCGGGGTCAGCCCCAGCATTTT.

CDR3 protein: CARKAGFQETQYF. The CDR3 DNA sequence: TGTGCCAGGAAAGCCGGGTTCCAAGAGACCCAGTACTTC. The chain couples TRBV11-2 to TRBJ2-5; D gene uncertain. The CDR3 is 13 amino acids. With 9 bases removed from V and 1 base from J, the gap between germline ends came to 12 bases. Germline V lookup: CDR1 SGHAT, CDR2 FQNNGV.

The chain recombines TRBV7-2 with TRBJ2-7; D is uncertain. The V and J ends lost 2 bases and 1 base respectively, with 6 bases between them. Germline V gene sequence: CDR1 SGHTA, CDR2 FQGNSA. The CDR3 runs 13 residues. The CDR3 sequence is CASSLQVSYEQYV. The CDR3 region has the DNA TGTGCCAGCAGCTTACAGGTATCCTACGAGCAGTACGTC.

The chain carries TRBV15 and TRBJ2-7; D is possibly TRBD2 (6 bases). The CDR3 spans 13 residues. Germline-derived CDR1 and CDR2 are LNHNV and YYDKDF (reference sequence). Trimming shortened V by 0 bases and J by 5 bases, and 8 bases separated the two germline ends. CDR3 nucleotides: TGTGCCACCAGCAGAGATTGGGGGGACGAGCAGTACGTC. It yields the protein CATSRDWGDEQYV.

This CDR3 is CASSYSGGTGELFF. CDR3 sequence (DNA): TGTGCCAGCAGTTACTCAGGAGGGACCGGGGAGCTGTTTTTT. This rearrangement joins TRBV6-5 to TRBJ2-2, with a weak D call TRBD2 (6 bases). This CDR3 is 14 amino acids long. The V end was cut by 0 bases, the J end by 5 bases, with 7 bases between. Germline V gene data show CDR1 as MNHEY and CDR2 as SVGAGI.

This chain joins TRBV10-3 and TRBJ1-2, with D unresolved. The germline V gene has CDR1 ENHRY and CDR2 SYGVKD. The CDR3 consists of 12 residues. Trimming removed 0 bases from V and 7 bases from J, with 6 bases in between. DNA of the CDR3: TGTGCCATCAGTGAGTCTCTCCCTGGCTACACCTTC. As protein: CAISESLPGYTF.

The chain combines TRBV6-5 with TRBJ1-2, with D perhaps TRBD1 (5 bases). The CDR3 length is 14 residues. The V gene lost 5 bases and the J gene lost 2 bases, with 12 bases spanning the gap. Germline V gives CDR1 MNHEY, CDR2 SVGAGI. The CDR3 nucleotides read TGTGCCAGCAGTAAGGGACGGACGAACTATGGCTACACCTTC. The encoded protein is CASSKGRTNYGYTF.

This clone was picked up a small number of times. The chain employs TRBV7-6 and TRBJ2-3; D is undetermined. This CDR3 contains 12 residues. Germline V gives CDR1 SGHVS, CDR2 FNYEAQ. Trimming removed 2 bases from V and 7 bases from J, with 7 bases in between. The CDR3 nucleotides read TGTGCCAGCAGCTTATCGCCCCATACGCAGTATTTT. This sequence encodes CASSLSPHTQYF.

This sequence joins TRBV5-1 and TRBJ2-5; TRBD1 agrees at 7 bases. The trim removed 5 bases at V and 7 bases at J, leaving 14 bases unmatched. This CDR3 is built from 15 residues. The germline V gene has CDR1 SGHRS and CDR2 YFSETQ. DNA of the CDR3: TGCGCCAGCAGACCTCTTACAGGGGATCTTGGGACCCAGTACTTC. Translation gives CASRPLTGDLGTQYF.

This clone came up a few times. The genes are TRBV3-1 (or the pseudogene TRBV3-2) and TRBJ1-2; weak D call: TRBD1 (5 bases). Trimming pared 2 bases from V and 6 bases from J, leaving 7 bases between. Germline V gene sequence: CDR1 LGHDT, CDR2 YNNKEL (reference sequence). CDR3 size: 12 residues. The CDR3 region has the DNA TGTGCCAGCAGCCAAACCAGGGATGGCTACACCTTC. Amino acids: CASSQTRDGYTF.

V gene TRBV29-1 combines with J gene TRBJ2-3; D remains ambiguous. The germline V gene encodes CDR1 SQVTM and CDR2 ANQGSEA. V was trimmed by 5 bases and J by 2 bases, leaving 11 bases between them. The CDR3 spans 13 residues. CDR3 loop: CSVRMGNTDTQYF. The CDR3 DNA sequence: TGCAGCGTTAGGATGGGGAACACAGATACGCAGTATTTT.

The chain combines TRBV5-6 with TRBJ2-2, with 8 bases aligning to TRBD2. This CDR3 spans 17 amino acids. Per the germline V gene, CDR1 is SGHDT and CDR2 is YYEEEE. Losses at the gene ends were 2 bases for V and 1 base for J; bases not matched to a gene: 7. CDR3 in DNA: TGTGCCAGCAGCTTTCTCGCGGGGGGACAGAACACCGGGGAGCTGTTTTTT. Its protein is CASSFLAGGQNTGELFF.

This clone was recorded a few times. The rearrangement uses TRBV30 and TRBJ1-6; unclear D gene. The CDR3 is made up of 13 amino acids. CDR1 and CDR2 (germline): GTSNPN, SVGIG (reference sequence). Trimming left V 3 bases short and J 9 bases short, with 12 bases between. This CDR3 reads CAWRVQGGSPLHF. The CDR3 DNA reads TGTGCCTGGAGAGTGCAAGGAGGTTCACCCCTCCACTTT.

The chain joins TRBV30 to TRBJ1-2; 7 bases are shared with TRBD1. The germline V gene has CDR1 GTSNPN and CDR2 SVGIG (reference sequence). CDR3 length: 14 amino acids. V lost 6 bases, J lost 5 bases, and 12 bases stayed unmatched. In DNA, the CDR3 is TGTGCCTGTAAAAAACCGGGACAGAAATATGGCTACACCTTC. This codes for CACKKPGQKYGYTF. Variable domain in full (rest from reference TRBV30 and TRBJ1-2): SQTIHQWPATLVQPVGSPLSLECTVEGTSNPNLYWYRQAAGRGLQLLFYSVGIGQISSEVPQNLSASRPQDRQFILSSKKLLLSDSGFYLCACKKPGQKYGYTFGSGTRLTVV.

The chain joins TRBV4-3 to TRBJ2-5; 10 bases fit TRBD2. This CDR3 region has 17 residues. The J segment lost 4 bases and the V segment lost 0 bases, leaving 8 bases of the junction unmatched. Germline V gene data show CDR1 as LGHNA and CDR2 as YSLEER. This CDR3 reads CASSQDTTSGAGETQYF. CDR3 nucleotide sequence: TGCGCCAGCAGCCAAGATACAACTAGCGGGGCGGGAGAGACCCAGTACTTC.

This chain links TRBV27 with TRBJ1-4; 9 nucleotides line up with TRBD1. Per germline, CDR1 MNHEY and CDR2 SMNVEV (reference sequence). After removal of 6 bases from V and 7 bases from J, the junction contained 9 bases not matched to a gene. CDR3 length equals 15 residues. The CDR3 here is CASRSSGTGPEKLFF. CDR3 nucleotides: TGTGCCAGCAGAAGCTCCGGGACAGGGCCTGAAAAACTGTTTTTT.